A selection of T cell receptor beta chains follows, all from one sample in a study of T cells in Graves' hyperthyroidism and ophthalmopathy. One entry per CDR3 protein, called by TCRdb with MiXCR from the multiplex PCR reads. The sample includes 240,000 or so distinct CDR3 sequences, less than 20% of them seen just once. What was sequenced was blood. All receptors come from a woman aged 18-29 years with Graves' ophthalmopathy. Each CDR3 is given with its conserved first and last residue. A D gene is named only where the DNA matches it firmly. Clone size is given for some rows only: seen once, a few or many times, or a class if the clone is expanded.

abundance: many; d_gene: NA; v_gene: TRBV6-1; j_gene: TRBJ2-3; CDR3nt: TGTGCCAGCAGTGAAGCGGGAGGCAGGGTAGGAGCAGATACGCAGTATTTT; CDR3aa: CASSEAGGRVGADTQYF
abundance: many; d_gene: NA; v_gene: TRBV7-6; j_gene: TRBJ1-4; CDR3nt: TGTGCCAGCAGCAACCGGGAAAAACTGTTTTTT; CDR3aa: CASSNREKLFF
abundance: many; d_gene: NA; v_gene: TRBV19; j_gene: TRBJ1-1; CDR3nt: TGTGCCAGTACCAGGACAGCGAACACTGAAGCTTTCTTT; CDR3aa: CASTRTANTEAFF
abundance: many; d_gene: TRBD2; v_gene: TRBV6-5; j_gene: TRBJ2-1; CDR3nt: TGTGCCAGCAGTTACTCCAGGGCCCCGACTAGCGGGAAATACAATGAGCAGTTCTTC; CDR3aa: CASSYSRAPTSGKYNEQFF
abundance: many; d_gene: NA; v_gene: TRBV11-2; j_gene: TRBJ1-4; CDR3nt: TGTGCCAGCAGCTTATTCGGCGGGACTAATGAAAAACTGTTTTTT; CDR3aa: CASSLFGGTNEKLFF
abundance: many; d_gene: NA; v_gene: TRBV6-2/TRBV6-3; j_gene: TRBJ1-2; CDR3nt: TGTGCCAGCAGTCCGGGACACGTCTATGGCTACACCTTC; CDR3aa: CASSPGHVYGYTF
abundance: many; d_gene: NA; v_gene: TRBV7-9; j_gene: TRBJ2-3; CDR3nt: TGTGCCAGCAGCCTGAAGACAGATACGCAGTATTTT; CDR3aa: CASSLKTDTQYF
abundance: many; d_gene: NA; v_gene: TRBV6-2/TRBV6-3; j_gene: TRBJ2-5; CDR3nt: TGTGCCAGCACCCTCTTATCGGACAGCATGAGGGAGACCCAGTACTTC; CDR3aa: CASTLLSDSMRETQYF
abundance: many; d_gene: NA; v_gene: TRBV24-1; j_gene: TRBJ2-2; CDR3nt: TGTGCCACCAGTTCGGGGATGAACACCGGGGAGCTGTTTTTT; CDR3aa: CATSSGMNTGELFF
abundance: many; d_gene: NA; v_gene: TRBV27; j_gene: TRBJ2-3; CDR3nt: TGTGCCAGCAGTTTCGGGGGGCGGACAGATACGCAGTATTTT; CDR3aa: CASSFGGRTDTQYF
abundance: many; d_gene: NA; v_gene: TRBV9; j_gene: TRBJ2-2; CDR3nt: TGTGCCAGCAGCGCCCGGGACCTGGGGACCGGGGAGCTGTTTTTT; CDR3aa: CASSARDLGTGELFF
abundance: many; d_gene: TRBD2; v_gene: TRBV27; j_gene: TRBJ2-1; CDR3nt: TGTGCCAGCAGTCCACTAGCGTCCCCGACCTACAATGAGCAGTTCTTC; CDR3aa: CASSPLASPTYNEQFF
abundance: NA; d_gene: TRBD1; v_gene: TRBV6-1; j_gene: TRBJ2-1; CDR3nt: TGTGCCAGCAGTTTTAAGCAGGGGGCTTGCAATGAGCAGTTCTTC; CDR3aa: CASSFKQGACNEQFF
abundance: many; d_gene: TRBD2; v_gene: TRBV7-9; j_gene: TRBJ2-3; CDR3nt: TGTGCCAGCAGCTCTGGTAGCGGGAGCTTTGGAGATACGCAGTATTTT; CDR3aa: CASSSGSGSFGDTQYF
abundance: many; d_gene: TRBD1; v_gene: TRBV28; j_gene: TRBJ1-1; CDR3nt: TGTGCCAGCCCTTCCCGGGAGAGGACAGGGCGACGACTCCCCGAAGCTTTCTTT; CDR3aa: CASPSRERTGRRLPEAFF
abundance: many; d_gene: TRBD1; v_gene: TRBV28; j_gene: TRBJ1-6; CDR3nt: TGTGCCAGCGGCGGGACAGGGGCATTCTCACCCCTCCACTTT; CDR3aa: CASGGTGAFSPLHF
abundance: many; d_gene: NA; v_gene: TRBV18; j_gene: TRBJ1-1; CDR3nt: TGTGCCAGCTCACCGAATGGACAGTTTAAAGCTGAAGCTTTCTTT; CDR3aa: CASSPNGQFKAEAFF
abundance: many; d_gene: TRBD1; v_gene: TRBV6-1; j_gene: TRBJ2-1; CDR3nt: TGTGCCAGCAGTGACTACAGGGGGAATGAGCAGTTCTTC; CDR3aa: CASSDYRGNEQFF
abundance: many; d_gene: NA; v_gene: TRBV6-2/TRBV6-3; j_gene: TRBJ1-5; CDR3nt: TGTGCCAGCAGTTACGGTTTGGACAGAGTTTATAGCAATCAGCCCCAGCATTTT; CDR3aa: CASSYGLDRVYSNQPQHF
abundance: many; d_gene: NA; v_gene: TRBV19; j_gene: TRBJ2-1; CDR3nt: TGTGCCAGTAGTATGCGGTACAATGAGCAGTTCTTC; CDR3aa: CASSMRYNEQFF
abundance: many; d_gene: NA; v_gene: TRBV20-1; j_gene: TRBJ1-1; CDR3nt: TGCAGTGCCCTTTCCCTAGGGACTGAAGCTTTCTTT; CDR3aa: CSALSLGTEAFF
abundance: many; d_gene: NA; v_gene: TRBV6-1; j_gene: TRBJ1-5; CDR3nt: TGTGCCAGCAGTGAGTTCAGGTCGGATCAGCCCCAGCATTTT; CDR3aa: CASSEFRSDQPQHF
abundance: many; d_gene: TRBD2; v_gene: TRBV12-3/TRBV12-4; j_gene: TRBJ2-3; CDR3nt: TGTGCCAGCAGTTTAGCTGGCGGGAGTGTCCCAGATACGCAGTATTTT; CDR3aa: CASSLAGGSVPDTQYF
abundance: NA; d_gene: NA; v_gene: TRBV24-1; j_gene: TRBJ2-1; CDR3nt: TGTGCCACCGCAGGGGACGGGTCCTACAATGAGCAGTTCTTC; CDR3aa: CATAGDGSYNEQFF
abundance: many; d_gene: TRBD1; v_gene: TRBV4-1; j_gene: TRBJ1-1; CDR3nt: TGCGCCAGCAGCATACAGACAGGGGGGATGGCTGAAGCTTTCTTT; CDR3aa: CASSIQTGGMAEAFF
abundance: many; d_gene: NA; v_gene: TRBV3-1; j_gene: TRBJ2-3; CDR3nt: TGTGCCAGCAGCCCAACCCGATGGTTCGGGGAGAACACAGATACGCAGTATTTT; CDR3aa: CASSPTRWFGENTDTQYF
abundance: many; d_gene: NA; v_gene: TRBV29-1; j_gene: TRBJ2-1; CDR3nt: TGCAGCGTTGGGTTTCACTACAATGAGCAGTTCTTC; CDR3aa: CSVGFHYNEQFF
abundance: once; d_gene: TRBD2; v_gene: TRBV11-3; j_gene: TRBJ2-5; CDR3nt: TGTGCCAGCAGCGACCTGCGGGGGTGGGGGACCCGGTACTTC; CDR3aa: CASSDLRGWGTRYF
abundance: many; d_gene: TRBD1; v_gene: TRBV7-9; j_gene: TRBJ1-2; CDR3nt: TGTGCCAGCAGCCAGACAGGGGCCTTTGGCTACACCTTC; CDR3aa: CASSQTGAFGYTF
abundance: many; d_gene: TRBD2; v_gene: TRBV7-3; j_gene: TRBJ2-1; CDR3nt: TGTGCCAGCAGCTTCGGACTAGCGGCTGTCAATGAGCAGTTCTTC; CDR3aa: CASSFGLAAVNEQFF
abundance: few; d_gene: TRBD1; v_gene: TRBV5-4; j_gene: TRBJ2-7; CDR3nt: TGTGCCAGCAGCTCCGGACAGGGTACAGACTACGAGCAGTACTTC; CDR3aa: CASSSGQGTDYEQYF
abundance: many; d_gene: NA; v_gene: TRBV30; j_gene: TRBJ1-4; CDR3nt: TGTGCCTGGAGTATCGCAGGGCCCGAAAAACTGTTTTTT; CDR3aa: CAWSIAGPEKLFF
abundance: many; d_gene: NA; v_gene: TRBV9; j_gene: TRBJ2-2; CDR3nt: TGTGCCAGCAGCGTAGACACCCCGAACACCGGGGAGCTGTTTTTT; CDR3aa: CASSVDTPNTGELFF
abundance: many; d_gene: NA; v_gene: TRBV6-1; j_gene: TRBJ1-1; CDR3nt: TGTGCCAGCAACTTTGGGACGGCTAACACTGAAGCTTTCTTT; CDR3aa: CASNFGTANTEAFF
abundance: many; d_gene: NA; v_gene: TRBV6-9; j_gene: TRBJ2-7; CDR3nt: TGTGCCAGCAGTTATCTCCCACCGGAGTGCGAGCAGTACTTC; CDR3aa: CASSYLPPECEQYF
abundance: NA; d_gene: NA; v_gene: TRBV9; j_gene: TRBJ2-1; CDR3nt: TGTGCCAGCAGCGTAGGGGCGGACCGTTTGAATGAGCAGTTCTTC; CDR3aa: CASSVGADRLNEQFF
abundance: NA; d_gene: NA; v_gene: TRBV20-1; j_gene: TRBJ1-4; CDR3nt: TGCAGTGCTAGGAGTCCGGGGGCAACTAATGAAAAACTGTTTTTT; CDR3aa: CSARSPGATNEKLFF
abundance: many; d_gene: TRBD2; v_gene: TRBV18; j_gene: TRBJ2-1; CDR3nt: TGTGCCAGCTCACCACAGAGCGGGAACTACAATGAGCAGTTCTTC; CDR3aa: CASSPQSGNYNEQFF
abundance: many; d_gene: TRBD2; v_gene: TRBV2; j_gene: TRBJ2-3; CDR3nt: TGTGCCAGCAGTGGGAGGGGACTAGCGGGAGTGGCGGATACGCAGTATTTT; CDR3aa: CASSGRGLAGVADTQYF
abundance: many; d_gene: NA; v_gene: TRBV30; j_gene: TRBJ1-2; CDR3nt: TGTGCCTGGAGTGTACGGGCGGGCTATGGCTACACCTTC; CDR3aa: CAWSVRAGYGYTF
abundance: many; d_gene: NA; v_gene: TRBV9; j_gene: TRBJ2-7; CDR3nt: TGTGCCAGCAGCGCATCCACGGGCCTGGCGTACGAGCAGTACTTC; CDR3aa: CASSASTGLAYEQYF
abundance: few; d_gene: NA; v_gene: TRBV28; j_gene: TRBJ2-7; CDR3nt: TGTGCCAGCGGTATTATTCTGACAGGAAGATCCTACGAGCAGTACTTC; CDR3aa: CASGIILTGRSYEQYF
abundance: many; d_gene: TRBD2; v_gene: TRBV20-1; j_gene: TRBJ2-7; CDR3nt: TGCAGTGCTAAGGAAAGCGGGACTGGGAACTACGAGCAGTACTTC; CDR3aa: CSAKESGTGNYEQYF
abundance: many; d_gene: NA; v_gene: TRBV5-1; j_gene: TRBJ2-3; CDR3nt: TGCGCCAGCAGCTTCCAGGGGAGGACAGATACGCAGTATTTT; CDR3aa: CASSFQGRTDTQYF
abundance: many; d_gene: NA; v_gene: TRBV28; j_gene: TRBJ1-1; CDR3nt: TGTGCCAGCAGTCATCCCGGGCGGGAAGCTTTCTTT; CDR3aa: CASSHPGREAFF
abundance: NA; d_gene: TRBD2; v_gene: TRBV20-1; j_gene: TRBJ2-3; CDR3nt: TGCAGTGCCGAAAGGGGACTAGCGGGAGATACGCAGTATTTT; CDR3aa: CSAERGLAGDTQYF
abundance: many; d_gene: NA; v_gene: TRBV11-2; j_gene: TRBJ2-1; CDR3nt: TGTGCCAGCAGCTTATACATGAGCTCCTACAATGAGCAGTTCTTC; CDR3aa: CASSLYMSSYNEQFF
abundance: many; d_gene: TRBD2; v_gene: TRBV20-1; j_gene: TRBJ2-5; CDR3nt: TGCAGTGCGGACTCTGAAGCGGGAGGGCCCCAAGAGACCCAGTACTTC; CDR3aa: CSADSEAGGPQETQYF
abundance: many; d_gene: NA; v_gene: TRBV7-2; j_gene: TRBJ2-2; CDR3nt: TGTGCCAGCAGCGAGACCGGGAGAGTTGGGACCGGGGAGCTGTTTTTT; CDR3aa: CASSETGRVGTGELFF
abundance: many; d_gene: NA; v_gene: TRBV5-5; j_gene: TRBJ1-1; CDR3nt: TGTGCCAGCAGCCCTGGACGGCCCATGAACACTGAAGCTTTCTTT; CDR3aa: CASSPGRPMNTEAFF
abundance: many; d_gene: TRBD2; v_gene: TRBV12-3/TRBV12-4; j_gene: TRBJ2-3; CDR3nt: TGTGCCAGCACCTTAGCGGGAGGCTCAACAGATACGCAGTATTTT; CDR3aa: CASTLAGGSTDTQYF
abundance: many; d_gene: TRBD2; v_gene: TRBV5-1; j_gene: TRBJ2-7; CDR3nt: TGCGCCAGCAGCGGGACTAGCGGGGACCACTACGAGCAGTACTTC; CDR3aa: CASSGTSGDHYEQYF
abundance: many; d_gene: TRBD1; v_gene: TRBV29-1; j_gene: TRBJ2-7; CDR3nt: TGCAGCGTCGAAAACAGGGGCCACAGCTCCTACGAGCAGTACTTC; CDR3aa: CSVENRGHSSYEQYF